The rows below give T cell receptor beta chains drawn from one sample of a study of blood T cell repertoires in COVID-19. Clones were read by immunoSEQ multiplex PCR, and TCRdb kept only the in-frame ones, dropping some. The table records approximately 300,000 clones, roughly nine tenths of them present only once. Sequenced sample: PBMCs or T cells enriched from blood (not recorded which). These receptors originate from a woman in her 30s who had recovered from COVID-19. CDR3s include the opening cysteine and the closing phenylalanine or tryptophan. D genes are given only for firm matches. Not all rows give a size; the values are once, few, many and, for expanded clones, a class.

J: TRBJ1-5
V: TRBV6-5
size: NA
length: 15
D: NA
DNA: TGTGCCAGCAGTTCCGACAGACTTAGCAATCAGCCCCAGCATTTT
CDR3: CASSSDRLSNQPQHF

J: TRBJ1-5
V: TRBV30
size: NA
length: 14
D: NA
DNA: TGTGCCTGGAGCTTCCCGGGGAGAAATCAGCCCCAGCATTTT
CDR3: CAWSFPGRNQPQHF

J: TRBJ1-3
V: TRBV7-9
size: NA
length: 16
D: NA
DNA: TGTGCCAGCAGCCGCCCAGGGGCATCCTCTGGAAACACCATATATTTT
CDR3: CASSRPGASSGNTIYF

J: TRBJ1-1
V: TRBV3-1/TRBV3-2
size: once
length: 15
D: NA
DNA: TGTGCCAGCAGCCAAGATCCAGGGGCGAACACTGAAGCTTTCTTT
CDR3: CASSQDPGANTEAFF

J: TRBJ2-1
V: TRBV5-5
size: NA
length: 17
D: NA
DNA: TGTGCCAGCAGCTTGGTCAGGGGTGCCATCTCCTACAATGAGCAGTTCTTC
CDR3: CASSLVRGAISYNEQFF

J: TRBJ2-1
V: TRBV2
size: NA
length: 14
D: TRBD1
DNA: TGTGCCAGCAGGGGGACAGGCCCATACAATGAGCAGTTCTTC
CDR3: CASRGTGPYNEQFF

J: TRBJ1-3
V: TRBV12-5
size: few
length: 14
D: TRBD1
DNA: TGTGCTAGCCGTACAGGGGGAGATGGAAACACCATATATTTT
CDR3: CASRTGGDGNTIYF

J: TRBJ1-4
V: TRBV4-3
size: NA
length: 15
D: NA
DNA: TGCGCCAGCAGCCAAGAGACAGCCTTTAATGAAAAACTGTTTTTT
CDR3: CASSQETAFNEKLFF

J: TRBJ2-2
V: TRBV2
size: few
length: 17
D: TRBD1
DNA: TGTGCCAGCAGTGATTTGGTGCAGGGGGCGCGTACCGGGGAGCTGTTTTTT
CDR3: CASSDLVQGARTGELFF

J: TRBJ1-6
V: TRBV6-5
size: NA
length: 15
D: TRBD1
DNA: TGTGCCAGCAGTTATTCAGACAGGGAGGAATCACCCCTCCACTTT
CDR3: CASSYSDREESPLHF

J: TRBJ2-5
V: TRBV7-8
size: NA
length: 16
D: TRBD2
DNA: TGTGCCAGCAGCCCCGCCGGGGGGGCATTCGGGGAGACCCAGTACTTC
CDR3: CASSPAGGAFGETQYF

J: TRBJ1-1
V: TRBV2
size: few
length: 14
D: TRBD1
DNA: TGTGCCAGCGAGCTGGACAGGGCGAGCACTGAAGCTTTCTTT
CDR3: CASELDRASTEAFF

J: TRBJ2-1
V: TRBV27
size: NA
length: 16
D: TRBD2
DNA: TGTGCCAGCAGTTTATCGGCTCTAGCGGGGGAGTATGAGCAGTTCTTC
CDR3: CASSLSALAGEYEQFF

J: TRBJ1-1
V: TRBV9
size: once
length: 15
D: NA
DNA: TGTGCCAGCAGCGCTCTGGGCAGGGAGGGCACTGAAGCTTTCTTT
CDR3: CASSALGREGTEAFF

J: TRBJ2-5
V: TRBV19
size: NA
length: 16
D: NA
DNA: TGTGCCAGTAGTATAGAGTGGGGGCACCGCCCCCAGACCCAGTACTTC
CDR3: CASSIEWGHRPQTQYF

J: TRBJ2-5
V: TRBV28
size: NA
length: 14
D: NA
DNA: TGTGCCAGCAGGCCCACAGGGCTCCCAGAGACCCAGTACTTC
CDR3: CASRPTGLPETQYF

J: TRBJ1-2
V: TRBV11-2
size: NA
length: 12
D: TRBD1
DNA: TGTGCCAGCAGCCAGGGGGCGGACGGCTACACCTTC
CDR3: CASSQGADGYTF

J: TRBJ2-7
V: TRBV6-1
size: NA
length: 14
D: TRBD1
DNA: TGTGCCAGCAGACCAGGACAGGGGTCCTACGAGCAGTACTTC
CDR3: CASRPGQGSYEQYF

J: TRBJ2-2
V: TRBV19
size: NA
length: 14
D: NA
DNA: TGTGCCAGTAGTATTTCAGATAACACCGGGGAGCTGTTTTTT
CDR3: CASSISDNTGELFF

J: TRBJ1-1
V: TRBV7-6
size: NA
length: 14
D: TRBD1
DNA: TGTGCCAGCAGCTTGGGACAGATGAACACTGAAGCTTTCTTT
CDR3: CASSLGQMNTEAFF

J: TRBJ1-2
V: TRBV5-4
size: NA
length: 15
D: NA
DNA: TGTGCCAGCAGCTTCAGGGGACTACCCGCCCTTGGCTACACCTTC
CDR3: CASSFRGLPALGYTF

J: TRBJ2-6
V: TRBV5-8
size: NA
length: 16
D: NA
DNA: TGTGCCAGCAGCCAAGACTGGAACTCTGGGGCCAACGTCCTGACTTTC
CDR3: CASSQDWNSGANVLTF

J: TRBJ2-5
V: TRBV19
size: once
length: 14
D: NA
DNA: TGTGCCAGTAGCCCCGGACTGTCTCAAGAGACCCAGTACTTC
CDR3: CASSPGLSQETQYF

J: TRBJ1-1
V: TRBV29-1
size: few
length: 14
D: NA
DNA: TGCAGCGTTGGGGCGGGTTATTGGAACACTGAAGCTTTCTTT
CDR3: CSVGAGYWNTEAFF

J: TRBJ1-1
V: TRBV4-1
size: NA
length: 18
D: TRBD1
DNA: TGCGCCAGCAGCCAAGACCCCGGACAGGGGGCGTTCCGCACTGAAGCTTTCTTT
CDR3: CASSQDPGQGAFRTEAFF

J: TRBJ2-5
V: TRBV6-5
size: NA
length: 14
D: TRBD1
DNA: TGTGCCAGCAGGAGGACAGGGGGCTACGAGACCCAGTACTTC
CDR3: CASRRTGGYETQYF

J: TRBJ2-5
V: TRBV4-1
size: NA
length: 16
D: NA
DNA: TGCGCCAGCAGCCAAGGCCTGGGGGACTCGCAAGAGACCCAGTACTTC
CDR3: CASSQGLGDSQETQYF

J: TRBJ2-3
V: TRBV5-1
size: NA
length: 13
D: NA
DNA: TGCGCCAGCAGCCCCACTAGCACAGATACGCAGTATTTT
CDR3: CASSPTSTDTQYF

J: TRBJ2-3
V: TRBV19
size: NA
length: 15
D: NA
DNA: TGTGCCAGTAGTATGGGGGGTTTTGGCACAGATACGCAGTATTTT
CDR3: CASSMGGFGTDTQYF

J: TRBJ1-2
V: TRBV6-5
size: NA
length: 15
D: NA
DNA: TGTGCCAGCAGTTCGACATTTACCGACAGCTATGGCTACACCTTC
CDR3: CASSSTFTDSYGYTF